Listed below are T cell receptor beta chains from one sample, sequenced in a study of blood T cell repertoires in COVID-19. Sequencing used immunoSEQ multiplex PCR; TCRdb keeps in-frame clones, though not all of them. Of 310,000 or so clones listed, about nine tenths were seen once; the top ten hold approximately 10%. The sample consisted of peripheral blood. These receptors all come from a woman in her 30s with COVID-19, enrolled during active disease. Both conserved end residues are part of each CDR3. The D gene is left open where the match is weak. The size of a clone is reported for some rows only, either as once, few or many, or as a class for expanded clones.

v_call: TRBV6-4; d_call: TRBD1; clone_size: .; j_call: TRBJ2-1; cdr3_aa: CASSEGQGIYNEQFF; cdr3_nt: TGTGCCAGCAGTGAGGGACAGGGGATTTACAATGAGCAGTTCTTC
v_call: TRBV15; d_call: TRBD1; clone_size: .; j_call: TRBJ1-2; cdr3_aa: CATSTKGQGGYGYTF; cdr3_nt: TGTGCCACCAGCACAAAGGGACAGGGGGGGTATGGCTACACCTTC
v_call: TRBV19; d_call: TRBD2; clone_size: .; j_call: TRBJ2-1; cdr3_aa: CATKGTSGKFSYNEQFF; cdr3_nt: TGTGCCACCAAAGGAACCAGCGGGAAGTTCTCCTACAATGAGCAGTTCTTC
v_call: TRBV11-3; d_call: .; clone_size: .; j_call: TRBJ1-3; cdr3_aa: CASSDTGFGNTIYF; cdr3_nt: TGTGCCAGCAGCGATACAGGGTTTGGAAACACCATATATTTT
v_call: TRBV2; d_call: TRBD2; clone_size: .; j_call: TRBJ2-5; cdr3_aa: CASSDLAGGQETQYF; cdr3_nt: TGTGCCAGCAGTGATTTGGCGGGAGGACAAGAGACCCAGTACTTC
v_call: TRBV6-1; d_call: TRBD2; clone_size: .; j_call: TRBJ2-7; cdr3_aa: CASSALSLAGNYEQYF; cdr3_nt: TGTGCCAGCAGTGCCCTCTCACTAGCGGGAAACTACGAGCAGTACTTC
v_call: TRBV4-1; d_call: TRBD1; clone_size: .; j_call: TRBJ1-5; cdr3_aa: CASSQDTGGFDQPQHF; cdr3_nt: TGCGCCAGCAGCCAAGATACAGGGGGCTTTGATCAGCCCCAGCATTTT
v_call: TRBV6-6; d_call: TRBD1; clone_size: .; j_call: TRBJ2-7; cdr3_aa: CASSPGTGTGAFYSYEQYF; cdr3_nt: TGTGCCAGCAGTCCAGGAACCGGGACAGGGGCGTTTTACTCCTACGAGCAGTACTTC
v_call: TRBV7-9; d_call: TRBD1; clone_size: .; j_call: TRBJ1-4; cdr3_aa: CASKGATGEKLFF; cdr3_nt: TGTGCCAGTAAGGGGGCTACGGGTGAAAAACTGTTTTTT
v_call: TRBV6-5; d_call: .; clone_size: .; j_call: TRBJ2-7; cdr3_aa: CASSSYRDYEQYF; cdr3_nt: TGTGCCAGCAGTTCCTACAGGGACTACGAGCAGTACTTC
v_call: TRBV6-1; d_call: .; clone_size: .; j_call: TRBJ1-3; cdr3_aa: CASSKEWGRAAGNTIYF; cdr3_nt: TGTGCCAGCAGTAAAGAGTGGGGGAGGGCTGCTGGAAACACCATATATTTT
v_call: TRBV27; d_call: .; clone_size: once; j_call: TRBJ2-7; cdr3_aa: CASSLSPGLFYEQYF; cdr3_nt: TGTGCCAGCAGTTTATCTCCAGGATTATTCTACGAGCAGTACTTC
v_call: TRBV7-8; d_call: .; clone_size: .; j_call: TRBJ1-1; cdr3_aa: CASSLEGLTTNTEAFF; cdr3_nt: TGTGCCAGCAGCTTAGAGGGGCTTACTACGAACACTGAAGCTTTCTTT
v_call: TRBV30; d_call: .; clone_size: .; j_call: TRBJ1-1; cdr3_aa: CAWSADKNTEAFF; cdr3_nt: TGTGCCTGGAGCGCGGACAAAAACACTGAAGCTTTCTTT
v_call: TRBV19; d_call: TRBD1; clone_size: .; j_call: TRBJ1-1; cdr3_aa: CASSFSGGTEAFF; cdr3_nt: TGTGCCAGTAGTTTTTCAGGGGGCACTGAAGCTTTCTTT
v_call: TRBV7-8; d_call: .; clone_size: .; j_call: TRBJ2-7; cdr3_aa: CASSWNSDGDSSYEQYF; cdr3_nt: TGTGCCAGCAGTTGGAACTCTGACGGTGACAGCTCCTACGAGCAGTACTTC
v_call: TRBV4-1; d_call: TRBD1; clone_size: .; j_call: TRBJ1-2; cdr3_aa: CASSPSVEEAATGAYGYTF; cdr3_nt: TGCGCCAGCAGCCCAAGCGTAGAAGAAGCGGCCACAGGGGCCTATGGCTACACCTTC
v_call: TRBV5-1; d_call: .; clone_size: .; j_call: TRBJ2-1; cdr3_aa: CASILQGGNEQFF; cdr3_nt: TGCGCCAGCATCCTGCAGGGGGGAAATGAGCAGTTCTTC
v_call: TRBV6-5; d_call: TRBD2; clone_size: .; j_call: TRBJ2-1; cdr3_aa: CASSSGLAGPRGQFF; cdr3_nt: TGTGCCAGCAGTTCAGGGCTAGCGGGGCCCCGCGGACAGTTCTTC
v_call: TRBV5-4; d_call: TRBD1; clone_size: .; j_call: TRBJ2-5; cdr3_aa: CASSFVGTEQETQYF; cdr3_nt: TGTGCCAGCAGCTTCGTGGGGACAGAGCAAGAGACCCAGTACTTC
v_call: TRBV28; d_call: TRBD1; clone_size: .; j_call: TRBJ2-3; cdr3_aa: CASSPGTVSTDTQYF; cdr3_nt: TGTGCCAGCAGTCCAGGGACAGTTAGCACAGATACGCAGTATTTT
v_call: TRBV11-2; d_call: .; clone_size: .; j_call: TRBJ1-3; cdr3_aa: CASYSSTVGGNTIYF; cdr3_nt: TGTGCCAGCTACAGCAGTACAGTTGGTGGAAACACCATATATTTT
v_call: TRBV4-2; d_call: .; clone_size: .; j_call: TRBJ2-1; cdr3_aa: CASSHVLGDYNEQFF; cdr3_nt: TGTGCCAGCAGCCATGTACTGGGCGACTACAATGAGCAGTTCTTC
v_call: TRBV28; d_call: TRBD1; clone_size: .; j_call: TRBJ1-2; cdr3_aa: CASSYSSGTGGYGYTF; cdr3_nt: TGTGCCAGCAGTTATTCCTCCGGGACAGGGGGTTATGGCTACACCTTC
v_call: TRBV3-1/TRBV3-2; d_call: TRBD2; clone_size: once; j_call: TRBJ2-7; cdr3_aa: CASSQDSGRAFDEQYF; cdr3_nt: TGTGCCAGCAGCCAAGATAGCGGGAGGGCCTTCGACGAGCAGTACTTC
v_call: TRBV3-1/TRBV3-2; d_call: .; clone_size: few; j_call: TRBJ2-7; cdr3_aa: CASSQGGATDEQYF; cdr3_nt: TGTGCCAGCAGCCAAGGGGGCGCGACAGACGAGCAGTACTTC